This T cell receptor beta chain was sequenced for a study of CD8 T cells in Susac syndrome. A quantity of roughly 0.5 to 1 ug RNA underwent reverse transcription using random hexamers. The method of amplification for TCR beta CDR3 was immunoSEQ multiplex PCR, covering 54 Vbeta and 13 Jbeta. TCRdb re-called the immunoSEQ multiplex PCR reads through MiXCR, storing one row per CDR3 protein. The sample carries about 250,000 distinct CDR3 sequences, about 94% recorded once. The CDR3 consists of 11 residues. With 3 bases removed from V and 9 bases from J, the gap between germline ends came to 8 bases. In blood CD8+ and CD4+ T cells, TCR beta underwent sequencing. Negative isolation yielded CD4+ and CD8+ T cells, and FACS enriched TEMRA cells.

Sequencing was performed on CD4+ T cells from PBMCs. V gene TRBV12-3 or TRBV12-4 combines with J gene TRBJ1-2, with D tentatively TRBD1 (5 bases). This sequence was found in a human donor with multiple sclerosis. DNA of the CDR3: TGTGCCAGCAGTTTTGGGGACCGCTACACCTTC. Translated, it gives CASSFGDRYTF.